The T cell receptor (beta chain) under discussion was sequenced for a study of identical twins. The study's findings and limits: Findings came from cross-sectional statistics, without long-term follow-up of donors. Compared with models, monozygotic twins showed more out-of-frame TCR alpha sharing. Sharing of beta out-of-frame sequences by twins showed a weaker excess.

Template switching created a universal primer site, and the cDNA included unique molecular identifiers. TCRdb called the 5' RACE reads again in MiXCR, with one record for every CDR3 protein. The sample gives roughly 250,000 distinct CDR3 sequences, around 15% of which show up once; approximately 9.3% is in the top ten. This clonotype has ten or more counts. The antigen remains unidentified. The ends lost 4 bases at V and 5 bases at J; junction bases unmatched: 10. This CDR3 is built from 16 residues. Germline CDR1 is SGHRS and CDR2 is YFSETQ. Sequencing was performed on memory (CD45RO+) T cells sorted from blood. The chain links TRBV5-1 to TRBJ1-4, with 8 bases that match TRBD1. The sequence was collected from a woman between 18 and 29 years old in good health. This CDR3 reads CASSTFGQGGNEKLFF. The CDR3 DNA follows: TGCGCCAGCAGCACCTTCGGACAGGGAGGAAATGAAAAACTGTTTTTT.